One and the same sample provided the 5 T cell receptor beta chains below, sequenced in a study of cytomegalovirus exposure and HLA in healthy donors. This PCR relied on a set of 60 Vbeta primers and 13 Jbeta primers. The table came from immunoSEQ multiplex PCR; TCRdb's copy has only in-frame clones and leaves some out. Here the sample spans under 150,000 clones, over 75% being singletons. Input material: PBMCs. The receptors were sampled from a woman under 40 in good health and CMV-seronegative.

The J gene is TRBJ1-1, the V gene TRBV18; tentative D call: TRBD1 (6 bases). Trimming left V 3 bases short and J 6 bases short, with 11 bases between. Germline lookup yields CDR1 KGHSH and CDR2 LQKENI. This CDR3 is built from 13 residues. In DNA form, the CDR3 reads TGTGCCAGCTCACCGCTCAGGGGAGCTGAAGCTTTCTTT. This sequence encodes CASSPLRGAEAFF.

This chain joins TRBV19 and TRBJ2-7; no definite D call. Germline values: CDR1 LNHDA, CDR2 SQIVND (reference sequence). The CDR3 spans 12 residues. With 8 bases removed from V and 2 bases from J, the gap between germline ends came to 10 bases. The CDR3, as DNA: TGTGCCAGTTCGACACCGACCTACGAGCAGTACTTC. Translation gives CASSTPTYEQYF.

This CDR3 reads CASSDPGLAGDTGELFF. CDR3 sequence (DNA): TGTGCCAGCAGCGATCCCGGACTAGCGGGGGACACCGGGGAGCTGTTTTTT. The chain recombines TRBV7-3 with TRBJ2-2; TRBD2 matches 13 bases. V lost 5 bases and J lost 3; bases outside the gene matches: 6. CDR3 length: 17 residues. Germline loops: CDR1 SGHTA, CDR2 FQGTGA.

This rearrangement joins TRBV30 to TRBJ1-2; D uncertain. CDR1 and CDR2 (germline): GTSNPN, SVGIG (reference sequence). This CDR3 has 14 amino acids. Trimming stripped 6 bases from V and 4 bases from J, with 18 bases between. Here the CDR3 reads CACTPAGGFYGYTF. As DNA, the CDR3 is TGTGCCTGCACACCGGCAGGAGGCTTCTATGGCTACACCTTC.

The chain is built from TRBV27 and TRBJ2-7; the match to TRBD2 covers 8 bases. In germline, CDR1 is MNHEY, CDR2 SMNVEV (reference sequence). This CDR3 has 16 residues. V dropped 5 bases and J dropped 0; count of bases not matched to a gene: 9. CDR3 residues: CASSPVGGGLSYEQYF. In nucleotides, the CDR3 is TGTGCCAGCAGTCCCGTCGGGGGGGGCCTCTCCTACGAGCAGTACTTC.